Here is one TCR beta chain with its context. Antigen specificity is unknown. This entry comes from a study of T cells in localized non-small cell lung cancer. Study conclusions and caveats: Prolonged overall survival went with higher T cell density in the blood. Heterogeneity is still possible, as just one tumor region was sequenced. Appearance in adjacent lung was seen for a median around 55 of the top 100 tumor clones.

The V gene lost 7 bases and the J gene lost 4 bases, with 4 bases spanning the gap. CDR1 is SQVTM and CDR2 is ANQGSEA in the germline V gene. The CDR3 contains 10 residues. TCRdb's copy holds only in-frame clones and misses some; the assay was immunoSEQ multiplex PCR. Among some 85,000 clones listed, around three quarters were seen once. V usage is TRBV29-1 and J usage is TRBJ1-4; no clear D gene. This clonotype was obtained from a man aged 35-75 years with stage II squamous cell lung carcinoma. The specimen comprised PBMCs, sampled before any cancer treatment. The CDR3 reads CSGGNEKLFF. The CDR3 nucleotides read TGCAGCGGCGGTAATGAAAAACTGTTTTTT.